The source of this T cell receptor (beta chain) is a study of shared clonotypes between healthy human individuals. The wider study: Donors had three CD4 naive, three CD4 memory, two CD8 naive and one CD8 memory plate apiece. Notes on the study in general: The small donor group covered limited genetic and exposure diversity. Of the naive CD4 clonotypes, roughly 5.2% were shared across several donors.

The germline CDR1 and CDR2 sequences are SGHDN and FVKESK. V was clipped by 0 bases and J by 4 bases; unmatched bases: 4. The CDR3 extends over 15 amino acids. This clone appeared once. Its antigen is undetermined. Data came from immunoSEQ multiplex PCR; TCRdb stores just in-frame clones and leaves some out. The sample records almost 700,000 clones, about 91% being singletons. CD8 cells classed as naive were CD45RO-negative and positively selected for CCR7, excluding terminally differentiated effector memory CD45RA+ cells. Each sample came from a Caucasian adult donor living in Nashville, Tennessee. The material sequenced was naive CD8+ T cells sorted from blood. The origin of this receptor is a man aged 30-40 years in good health. V gene TRBV14 combines with J gene TRBJ2-5; TRBD1 aligns across 8 bases. In nucleotides, the CDR3 is TGTGCCAGCAGCCAAGATCCAGGGGGCGGAGAGACCCAGTACTTC. It codes for CASSQDPGGGETQYF.